This paragraph reports one T cell receptor beta chain. These data are taken from a study of T cell changes during pregnancy in multiple sclerosis. The data were produced by immunoSEQ multiplex PCR, yet TCRdb's version contains in-frame clones alone and is incomplete. The sample carries roughly 76,000 clones, about 90% recorded once. The CDR3 is 18 amino acids. The TCR was taken from a female donor with multiple sclerosis, enrolled in a pregnancy study. The sequences come from CD4+ T cells from peripheral blood mononuclear cells, collected after pregnancy. The chain links TRBV21-1 to TRBJ2-5; TRBD2 is taken as the D call from the table, unchecked against the DNA. TRBV21-1 is a listed pseudogene. The CDR3 coding sequence is TGTGCCAGCAGCCAAGCGGGGGCTAGCGGGGTTCAAAAAGAGACCCAGTACTTC. Protein: CASSQAGASGVQKETQYF.